The next 13 T cell receptor beta chains were all read from a single sample in a study of T cell responses to AZD1222 COVID-19 vaccine. TCRdb's copy holds only in-frame clones and misses some; the assay was immunoSEQ multiplex PCR. The sample lists 90,000 or so clones; about nine tenths were seen once. Sequenced here: peripheral blood, sampled on day 0 of AZD1222 vaccination. The receptors were sampled from an adult in good health.

The rearrangement links TRBV12-5 to TRBJ1-5; D may be TRBD1 (5 bases). CDR1 LGHNT and CDR2 FRNRAP come from the germline V gene. V was cut by 1 base and J by 4 bases, with 17 bases left in between. The CDR3 is made up of 17 amino acids. The CDR3 DNA is TGTGCTAGTGGTTTGGCTTCGTTGACAGCTTTTAATCAGCCCCAGCATTTT. It translates to CASGLASLTAFNQPQHF.

This rearrangement joins TRBV18 to TRBJ2-1; 9 bases align to TRBD1. CDR1 and CDR2 from the germline V gene are KGHSH and LQKENI. V was pared by 3 bases and J by 8 bases, with 5 bases of the junction left unmatched. This CDR3 is built from 14 residues. CDR3 region: CASSPRTGEDEQFF. CDR3 coding DNA: TGTGCCAGCTCACCCCGGACAGGGGAGGATGAGCAGTTCTTC. Full variable domain (rest looked up from reference TRBV18 and TRBJ2-1): NAGVMQNPRHLVRRRGQEARLRCSPMKGHSHVYWYRQLPEEGLKFMVYLQKENIIDESGMPKERFSAEFPKEGPSILRIQQVVRGDSAAYFCASSPRTGEDEQFFGPGTRLTVL.

J is TRBJ2-2 and V is TRBV6-1; no reliable D call. CDR3 length equals 12 residues. The germline V gene encodes CDR1 MNHNS and CDR2 SASEGT. Trimming removed 2 bases from V and 7 bases from J, with 5 bases in between. This CDR3 is CASSEWVGELFF. The DNA of the CDR3 is TGTGCCAGCAGTGAATGGGTCGGGGAGCTGTTTTTT.

The chain carries TRBV6-5 and TRBJ1-5; D not certain. Germline V gene sequence: CDR1 MNHEY, CDR2 SVGAGI. This CDR3 comprises 15 residues. Between the trimmed V and J ends, which lost 4 bases and 5 bases, there was a span of 15 bases. CDR3 amino acids: CASSSRPKEDQPQHF. CDR3 coding DNA: TGTGCCAGCAGTTCGCGGCCAAAAGAGGATCAGCCCCAGCATTTT.

The V gene is TRBV27, the J gene TRBJ1-4, with D unresolved. The CDR3 is 12 residues long. The germline V gene encodes CDR1 MNHEY and CDR2 SMNVEV (reference sequence). V was pared by 10 bases and J by 7 bases, with 13 bases between. The chain's CDR3 is CATGVGGEKLFF. The CDR3 DNA is TGTGCCACCGGGGTTGGAGGTGAAAAACTGTTTTTT.

The chain has TRBV7-3 and TRBJ1-6; D remains unclear. This CDR3 comprises 14 residues. V lost 0 bases, J lost 9 bases, and 9 bases lay in between. Germline assignment: CDR1 SGHTA and CDR2 FQGTGA. CDR3 loop: CASSLTGDSSPLHF. The CDR3 bases are TGTGCCAGCAGCTTAACTGGAGATAGTTCACCCCTCCACTTT.

The chain carries TRBV29-1 and TRBJ1-2; TRBD1 aligns across 9 bases. CDR1 is SQVTM, CDR2 ANQGSEA, per germline. The CDR3 covers 12 residues. V gave up 7 bases and J gave up 4 bases; unmatched junction bases: 4. The chain's CDR3 is CSAGTGSYGYTF. CDR3 in DNA: TGCAGCGCCGGGACAGGGAGCTATGGCTACACCTTC.

This rearrangement joins TRBV7-2 to TRBJ1-2, with 8 bases that match TRBD1. Germline CDR1 and CDR2: SGHTA and FQGNSA. The J segment lost 0 bases and the V segment lost 5 bases, leaving 8 bases of the junction unmatched. The CDR3 extends over 16 amino acids. CDR3 region: CASSKGQASANYGYTF. CDR3 DNA sequence: TGTGCCAGCAGCAAGGGACAGGCGTCTGCTAACTATGGCTACACCTTC. Full variable domain (outside the CDR3, taken from reference TRBV7-2 and TRBJ1-2): GAGVSQSPSNKVTEKGKDVELRCDPISGHTALYWYRQSLGQGLEFLIYFQGNSAPDKSGLPSDRFSAERTGGSVSTLTIQRTQQEDSAVYLCASSKGQASANYGYTFGSGTRLTVV.

This rearrangement joins TRBV7-9 to TRBJ2-3; 11 bases align to TRBD1. The CDR3 loop spans 16 amino acids. The junction had 2 bases not matched to a gene; V was cut back by 1 base and J by 2 bases. The germline CDR1 and CDR2 sequences are SEHNR and FQNEAQ (reference sequence). This CDR3 is CASSLGDRGYTDTQYF. The DNA for the CDR3 is TGTGCCAGCAGCTTAGGGGACAGGGGGTACACAGATACGCAGTATTTT.

In this sample, this clone turned up once. This rearrangement joins TRBV6-4 to TRBJ2-3; 11 bases fit TRBD2. This CDR3 contains 15 residues. Trimming took 6 bases from V and 2 from J; bases not matched to a gene: 4. Germline V gives CDR1 MRHNA, CDR2 SNTAGT. Here the CDR3 reads CASREGLADTDTQYF. CDR3 DNA sequence: TGTGCCAGCAGGGAGGGACTAGCGGACACAGATACGCAGTATTTT.

The genes are TRBV19 and TRBJ1-1, with D unclear. This CDR3 contains 15 residues. CDR1 LNHDA and CDR2 SQIVND come from the germline V gene (reference sequence). V was shortened by 0 bases and J by 5 bases, with 13 bases between the two germline ends. In nucleotides, the CDR3 is TGTGCCAGTAGTATAGACCCCCTCCTTAGGACTGAAGCTTTCTTT. Translation gives CASSIDPLLRTEAFF.

CDR3 in amino acids: CASSQDLRGNQPQHF. The CDR3 DNA reads as TGCGCCAGCAGCCAAGATCTCAGGGGGAATCAGCCCCAGCATTTT. The chain joins TRBV4-1 to TRBJ1-5, with 7 bases lining up with TRBD1. The CDR3 is made up of 15 amino acids. Per germline, CDR1 MGHRA and CDR2 YSYEKL. The J segment lost 4 bases and the V segment lost 0 bases, leaving 3 bases of the junction unmatched.

There are a few counts of this clone. The J gene is TRBJ1-5, the V gene TRBV19; D is unresolved. The ends were cut back, 4 bases at V and 5 bases at J, with 15 bases in the middle. This CDR3 contains 15 residues. Looked up from germline, CDR1 is LNHDA and CDR2 is SQIVND (reference sequence). CDR3 loop: CASSTGRTIDQPQHF. CDR3 bases: TGTGCCAGTAGTACTGGACGGACGATCGATCAGCCCCAGCATTTT.